These 13 T cell receptor beta chains were all obtained from the same sample, sequenced in a study of cytomegalovirus exposure and HLA in healthy donors. Amplification used 60 Vbeta primers and 13 Jbeta primers. Method: immunoSEQ multiplex PCR; TCRdb's copy keeps in-frame clones and lacks some. The sample includes approximately 100,000 clones, more than 65% of them seen just once. The sample consisted of PBMCs. The receptor set was obtained from a woman aged 18-29 years in good health and CMV-seropositive.

The V and J genes are TRBV28 and TRBJ2-3; D not certain. Germline CDR1 and CDR2: MDHEN and SYDVKM. This CDR3 comprises 12 residues. V lost 6 bases and J lost 2, with 6 bases in between. The CDR3 is CASRTHTDTQYF. CDR3 DNA sequence: TGTGCCAGCAGGACTCACACAGATACGCAGTATTTT.

The V call is TRBV15, the J call TRBJ2-3; 10 bases line up with TRBD2. The V segment lost 1 base and the J segment 1 base; nucleotides outside the gene matches: 8. In germline, CDR1 is LNHNV, CDR2 YYDKDF (reference sequence). This CDR3 spans 18 amino acids. CDR3 DNA sequence: TGTGCCACCAGCAGAGTACTAGCGGGAAACGCGGGCACAGATACGCAGTATTTT. This translates into CATSRVLAGNAGTDTQYF.

The V gene is TRBV6-1, the J gene TRBJ1-2; 10 positions agree with TRBD1. Per germline, CDR1 MNHNS and CDR2 SASEGT. J lost 2 bases, V lost 4 bases, and 10 bases had no gene match. The CDR3 has 17 residues. This CDR3 is CASSAGDRGRLNYGYTF. CDR3 DNA: TGTGCCAGCAGTGCGGGGGACAGGGGACGGCTAAACTATGGCTACACCTTC.

The rearrangement links TRBV28 to TRBJ1-3, with 8 bases lining up with TRBD1. V lost 0 bases to trimming and J lost 3 bases; unmatched junction nucleotides: 4. The CDR3 is 16 residues long. Germline V gene sequence: CDR1 MDHEN, CDR2 SYDVKM. The CDR3 DNA sequence: TGTGCCAGCAGTTTATGGCTACAGGGGGGTGGAAACACCATATATTTT. Its translation is CASSLWLQGGGNTIYF. Supplemented by reference TRBV28 and TRBJ1-3, the full variable domain reads DVKVTQSSRYLVKRTGEKVFLECVQDMDHENMFWYRQDPGLGLRLIYFSYDVKMKEKGDIPEGYSVSREKKERFSLILESASTNQTSMYLCASSLWLQGGGNTIYFGEGSWLTVV.

The chain combines TRBV6-5 with TRBJ2-1, with D perhaps matching TRBD1 (6 bases). CDR3 length equals 15 residues. Germline lookup yields CDR1 MNHEY and CDR2 SVGAGI. The germline V and J ends were trimmed by 0 bases and 3 bases, with 9 bases remaining between them. The CDR3 protein is CASSYSPTGYNEQFF. The CDR3 DNA follows: TGTGCCAGCAGTTACTCGCCGACAGGCTACAATGAGCAGTTCTTC.

V is TRBV19 and J is TRBJ2-7, with 7 bases matching TRBD2. The trim removed 5 bases at V and 6 bases at J, leaving 10 bases unmatched. This CDR3 is built from 14 residues. CDR1 is LNHDA, CDR2 SQIVND, per germline (reference sequence). For the CDR3, the DNA is TGTGCCAGTAGTTGGGGCCTCCCGGGGGGCGAGCAGTACTTC. Translated: CASSWGLPGGEQYF.

This rearrangement joins TRBV27 to TRBJ1-2, with 10 bases lining up with TRBD1. CDR3 length: 19 amino acids. The germline V gene encodes CDR1 MNHEY and CDR2 SMNVEV (reference sequence). With 3 bases clipped from V and 3 bases from J, the junction kept 16 bases outside the gene matches. CDR3 amino acids: CASSFGVGTGETKDYGYTF. Written as DNA, the CDR3 is TGTGCCAGCAGTTTTGGAGTGGGGACAGGGGAGACAAAGGACTATGGCTACACCTTC.

This rearrangement joins TRBV7-9 to TRBJ2-7, with a possible D match to TRBD1 (5 bases). This CDR3 contains 15 residues. From germline, CDR1 is SEHNR and CDR2 FQNEAQ (reference sequence). Trimming shortened V by 0 bases and J by 1 base, and 10 bases separated the two germline ends. The CDR3, as DNA: TGTGCCAGCAGCTTAGCCTCCCCAGGGTCCTACGAGCAGTACTTC. Its protein product is CASSLASPGSYEQYF.

The table lists this clone with a count of one. The genes are TRBV27 and TRBJ2-7; the match to TRBD2 covers 7 bases. Germline V gene data show CDR1 as MNHEY and CDR2 as SMNVEV (reference sequence). V lost 0 bases and J lost 2; bases outside the gene matches: 4. The CDR3 runs to 15 residues. CDR3 amino acids: CASSLSGGWTYEQYF. Written as DNA, the CDR3 is TGTGCCAGCAGTTTATCGGGAGGGTGGACCTACGAGCAGTACTTC.

V is TRBV28 and J is TRBJ2-7, with a weak D call TRBD1 (6 bases). Trimming left V 2 bases short and J 0 bases short, with 8 bases between. This CDR3 contains 14 residues. From germline, CDR1 is MDHEN and CDR2 SYDVKM. For the CDR3, the DNA is TGTGCCAGCAGTTTAACAGGGAACTCCTACGAGCAGTACTTC. It encodes CASSLTGNSYEQYF.

CDR3 in amino acids: CASSPRLAGNSYEQYF. In DNA form, the CDR3 reads TGTGCCAGCAGCCCGAGACTAGCGGGGAACTCCTACGAGCAGTACTTC. The chain recombines TRBV7-2 with TRBJ2-7; 11 positions match TRBD2. The CDR3 has 16 amino acids. V was clipped by 5 bases and J by 0 bases; unmatched bases: 6. Germline CDR1 reads SGHTA; CDR2 reads FQGNSA.

The chain links TRBV18 to TRBJ2-5, with D possibly TRBD2 on 5 matching bases. This CDR3 has 16 amino acids. Germline values: CDR1 KGHSH, CDR2 LQKENI. V was cut by 3 bases and J by 2 bases, with 16 bases left in between. The DNA for the CDR3 is TGTGCCAGCTCACCTTCTAGCCGAGAACCTCAAGAGACCCAGTACTTC. Amino acid sequence: CASSPSSREPQETQYF.

The V and J genes are TRBV7-3 and TRBJ2-5; 7 bases match TRBD2. The CDR3 loop spans 15 amino acids. V lost 5 bases and J lost 5; bases outside the gene matches: 11. Germline CDR1 is SGHTA and CDR2 is FQGTGA. CDR3 residues: CASSRGGSEGETQYF. CDR3 DNA: TGTGCCAGCAGCAGGGGCGGGAGTGAAGGGGAGACCCAGTACTTC.